The clone carrying this T cell receptor (beta chain) turned up a few times. No antigen is known for it. The CDR3 sequence is 15 residues long. The V gene lost 4 bases and the J gene lost 7 bases, with 20 bases spanning the gap. From germline, CDR1 is SGHVS and CDR2 FNYEAQ. It was template switching that added a universal primer site, and there were unique molecular identifiers on the cDNA. TCRdb re-called the 5' RACE reads through MiXCR, storing one row per CDR3 protein. The sample records about 530,000 distinct CDR3 sequences, 20% to 25% being singletons. The data stem from a study of identical twins. Findings and limits, study-wide: Reduced insertions were recorded for abundant cord blood beta clonotypes, with no such pattern in memory repertoires.

The data were also submitted as part of a second study, on yellow fever vaccine responses in identical twins.

The sequence was collected from a woman under 30 in good health. The sample consisted of CD4+ T cells sorted from blood. The chain uses TRBV7-6 and TRBJ2-7, with D possibly called TRBD1 or TRBD2 (5 bases each). The CDR3 region is CASSSLPGEGLEQYF. CDR3 nucleotides: TGTGCCAGCAGCTCTCTACCCGGCGAGGGGTTAGAGCAGTACTTC.